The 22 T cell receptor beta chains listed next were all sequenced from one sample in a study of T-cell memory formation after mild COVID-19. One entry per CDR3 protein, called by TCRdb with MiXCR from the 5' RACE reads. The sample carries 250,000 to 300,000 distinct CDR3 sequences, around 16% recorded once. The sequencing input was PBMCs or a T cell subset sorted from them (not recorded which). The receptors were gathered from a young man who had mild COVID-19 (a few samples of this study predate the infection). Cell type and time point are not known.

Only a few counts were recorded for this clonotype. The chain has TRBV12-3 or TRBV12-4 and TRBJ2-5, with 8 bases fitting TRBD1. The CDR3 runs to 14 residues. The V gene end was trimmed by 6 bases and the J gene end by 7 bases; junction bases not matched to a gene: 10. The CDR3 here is CASSNFGGQATQYF. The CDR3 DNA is TGTGCCAGCAGCAATTTCGGGGGACAGGCGACCCAGTACTTC.

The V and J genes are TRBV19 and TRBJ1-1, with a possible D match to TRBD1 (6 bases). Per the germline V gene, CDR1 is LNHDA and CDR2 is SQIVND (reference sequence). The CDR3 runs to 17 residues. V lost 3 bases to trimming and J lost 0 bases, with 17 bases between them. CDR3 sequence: CASSIARGGRLNTEAFF. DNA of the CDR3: TGTGCCAGTAGTATCGCAAGGGGGGGGCGTCTGAACACTGAAGCTTTCTTT.

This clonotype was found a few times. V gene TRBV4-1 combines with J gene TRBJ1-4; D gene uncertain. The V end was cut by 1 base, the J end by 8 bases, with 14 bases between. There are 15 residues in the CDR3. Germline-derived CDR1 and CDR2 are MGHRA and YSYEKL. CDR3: CASSQVGIGDEKLFF. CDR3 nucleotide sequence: TGCGCCAGCAGCCAAGTAGGAATCGGAGACGAAAAACTGTTTTTT.

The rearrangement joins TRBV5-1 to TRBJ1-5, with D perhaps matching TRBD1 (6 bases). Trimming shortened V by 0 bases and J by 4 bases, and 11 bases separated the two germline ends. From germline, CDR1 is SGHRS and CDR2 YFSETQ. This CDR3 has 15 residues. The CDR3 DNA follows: TGCGCCAGCAGCTTGGAGACAGGTGTTAATCAGCCCCAGCATTTT. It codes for CASSLETGVNQPQHF.

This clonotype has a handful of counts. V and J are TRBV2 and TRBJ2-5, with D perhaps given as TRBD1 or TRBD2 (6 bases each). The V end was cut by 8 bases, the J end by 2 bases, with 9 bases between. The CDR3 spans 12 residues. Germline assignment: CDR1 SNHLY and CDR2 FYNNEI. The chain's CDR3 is CASRGQQETQYF. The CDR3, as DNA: TGTGCCAGCCGGGGGCAGCAAGAGACCCAGTACTTC.

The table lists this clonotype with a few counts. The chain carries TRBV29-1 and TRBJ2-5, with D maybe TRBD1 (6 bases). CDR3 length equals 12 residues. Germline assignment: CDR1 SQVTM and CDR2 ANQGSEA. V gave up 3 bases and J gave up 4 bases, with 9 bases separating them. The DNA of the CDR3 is TGCAGCGTTGACAGGGGCGGAGAGACCCAGTACTTC. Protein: CSVDRGGETQYF.

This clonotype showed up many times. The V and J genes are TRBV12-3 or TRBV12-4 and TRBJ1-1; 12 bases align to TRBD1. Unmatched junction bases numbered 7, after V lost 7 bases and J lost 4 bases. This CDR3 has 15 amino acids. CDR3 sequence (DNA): TGTGCCAGCAATAATCCGGGACAGGGGGCCACTGAAGCTTTCTTT. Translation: CASNNPGQGATEAFF.

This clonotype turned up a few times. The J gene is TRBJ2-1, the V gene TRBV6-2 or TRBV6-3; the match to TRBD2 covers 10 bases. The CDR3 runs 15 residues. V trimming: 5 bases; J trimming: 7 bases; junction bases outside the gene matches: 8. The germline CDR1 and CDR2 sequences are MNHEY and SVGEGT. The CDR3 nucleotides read TGTGCCAGCAGTGGAGCGGGGGGGATTCGGAATGAGCAGTTCTTC. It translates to CASSGAGGIRNEQFF.

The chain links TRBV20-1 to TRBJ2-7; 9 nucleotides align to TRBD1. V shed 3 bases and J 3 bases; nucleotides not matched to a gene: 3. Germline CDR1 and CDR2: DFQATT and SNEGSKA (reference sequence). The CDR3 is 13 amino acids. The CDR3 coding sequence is TGCAGTGCTAGTCGGGACAGGGACTACGAGCAGTACTTC. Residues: CSASRDRDYEQYF.

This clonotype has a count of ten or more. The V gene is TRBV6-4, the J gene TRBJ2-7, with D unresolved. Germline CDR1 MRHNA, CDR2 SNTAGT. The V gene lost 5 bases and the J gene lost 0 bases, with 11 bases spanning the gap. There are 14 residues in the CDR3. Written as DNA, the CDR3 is TGTGCCAGCAGTCCAGCTCCCTTCTCCTACGAGCAGTACTTC. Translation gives CASSPAPFSYEQYF.

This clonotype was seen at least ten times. CDR3 nucleotides: TGTGCCAGCAGCAGGACTAGCGGGGGCGAATCCTACAATGAGCAGTTCTTC. Its translation is CASSRTSGGESYNEQFF. The chain carries TRBV12-3 or TRBV12-4 and TRBJ2-1; 13 positions agree with TRBD2. CDR3 size: 17 residues. V trimming: 6 bases; J trimming: 1 base; junction bases outside the gene matches: 6.

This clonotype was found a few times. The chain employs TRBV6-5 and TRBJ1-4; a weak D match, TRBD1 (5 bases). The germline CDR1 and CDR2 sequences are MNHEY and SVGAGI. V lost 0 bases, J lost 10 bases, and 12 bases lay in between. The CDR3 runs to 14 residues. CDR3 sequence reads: CASSYSFPGGKLFF. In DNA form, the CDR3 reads TGTGCCAGCAGTTACTCGTTCCCGGGGGGAAAACTGTTTTTT.

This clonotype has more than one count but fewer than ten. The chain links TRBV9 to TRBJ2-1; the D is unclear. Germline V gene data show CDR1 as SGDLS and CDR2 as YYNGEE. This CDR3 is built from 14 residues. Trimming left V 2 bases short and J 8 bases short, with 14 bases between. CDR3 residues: CASSVYLLPDEQFF. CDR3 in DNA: TGTGCCAGCAGCGTTTACCTCCTCCCAGATGAGCAGTTCTTC.

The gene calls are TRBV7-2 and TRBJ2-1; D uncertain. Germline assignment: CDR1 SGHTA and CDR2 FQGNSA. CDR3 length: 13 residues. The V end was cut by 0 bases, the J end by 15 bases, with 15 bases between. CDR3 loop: CASSLAFRDGPFF. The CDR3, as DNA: TGTGCCAGCAGCTTAGCTTTCCGCGACGGACCGTTCTTC.

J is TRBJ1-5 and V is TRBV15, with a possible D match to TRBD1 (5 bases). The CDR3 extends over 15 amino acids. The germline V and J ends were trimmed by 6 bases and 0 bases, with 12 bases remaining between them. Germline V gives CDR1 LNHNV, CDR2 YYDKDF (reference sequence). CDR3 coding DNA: TGTGCCACCAGTCCACGGGACCTTAGCAATCAGCCCCAGCATTTT. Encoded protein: CATSPRDLSNQPQHF.

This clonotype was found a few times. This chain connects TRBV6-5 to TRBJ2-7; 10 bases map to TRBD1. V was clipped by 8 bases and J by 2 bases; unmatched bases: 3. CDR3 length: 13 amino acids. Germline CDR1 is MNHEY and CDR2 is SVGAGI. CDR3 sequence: CASRGTGAYEQYF. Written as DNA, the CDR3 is TGTGCCAGCCGGGGGACAGGGGCCTACGAGCAGTACTTC.

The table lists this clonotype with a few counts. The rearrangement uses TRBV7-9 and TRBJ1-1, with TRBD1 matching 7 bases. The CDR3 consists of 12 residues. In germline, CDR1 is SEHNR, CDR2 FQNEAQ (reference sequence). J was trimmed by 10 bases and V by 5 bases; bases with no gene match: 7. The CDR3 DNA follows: TGTGCCAGCAGCCGCGACAGGGACAGAGCTTTCTTT. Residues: CASSRDRDRAFF.

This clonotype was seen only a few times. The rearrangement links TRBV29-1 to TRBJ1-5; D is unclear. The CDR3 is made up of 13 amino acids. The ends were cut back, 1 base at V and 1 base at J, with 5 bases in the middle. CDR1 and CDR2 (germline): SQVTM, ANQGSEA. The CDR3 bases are TGCAGCGTTGAAGTGGACAGCAATCAGCCCCAGCATTTT. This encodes CSVEVDSNQPQHF.

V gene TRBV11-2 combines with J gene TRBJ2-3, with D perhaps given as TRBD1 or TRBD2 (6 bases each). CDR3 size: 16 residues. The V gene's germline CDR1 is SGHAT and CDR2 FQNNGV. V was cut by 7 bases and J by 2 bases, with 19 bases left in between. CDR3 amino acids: CASTPNPGAPTDTQYF. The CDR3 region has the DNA TGTGCCAGCACCCCAAACCCGGGGGCGCCCACAGATACGCAGTATTTT. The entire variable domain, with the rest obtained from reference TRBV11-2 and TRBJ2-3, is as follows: EAGVAQSPRYKIIEKRQSVAFWCNPISGHATLYWYQQILGQGPKLLIQFQNNGVVDDSQLPKDRFSAERLKGVDSTLKIQPAKLEDSAVYLCASTPNPGAPTDTQYFGPGTRLTVL.

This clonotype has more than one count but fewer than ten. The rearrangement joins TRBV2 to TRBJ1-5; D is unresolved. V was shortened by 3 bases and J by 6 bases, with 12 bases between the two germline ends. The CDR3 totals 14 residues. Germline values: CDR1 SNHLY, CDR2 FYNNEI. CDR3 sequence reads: CASSDRGRTQPQHF. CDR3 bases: TGTGCCAGCAGTGATCGTGGGCGCACTCAGCCCCAGCATTTT. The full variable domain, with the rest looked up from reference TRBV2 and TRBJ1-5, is EPEVTQTPSHQVTQMGQEVILRCVPISNHLYFYWYRQILGQKVEFLVSFYNNEISEKSEIFDDQFSVERPDGSNFTLKIRSTKLEDSAMYFCASSDRGRTQPQHFGDGTRLSIL.

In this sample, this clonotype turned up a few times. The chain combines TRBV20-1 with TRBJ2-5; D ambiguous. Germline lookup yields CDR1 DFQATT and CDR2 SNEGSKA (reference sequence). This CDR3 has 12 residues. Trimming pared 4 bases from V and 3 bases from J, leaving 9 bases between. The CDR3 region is CSAIGNKETQYF. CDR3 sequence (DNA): TGCAGTGCTATCGGTAACAAAGAGACCCAGTACTTC.

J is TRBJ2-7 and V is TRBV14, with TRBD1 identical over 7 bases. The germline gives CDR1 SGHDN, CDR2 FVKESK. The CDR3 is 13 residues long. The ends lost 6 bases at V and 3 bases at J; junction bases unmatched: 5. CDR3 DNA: TGTGCCAGCAGTGCCGGGACAGACTACGAGCAGTACGTC. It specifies CASSAGTDYEQYV.